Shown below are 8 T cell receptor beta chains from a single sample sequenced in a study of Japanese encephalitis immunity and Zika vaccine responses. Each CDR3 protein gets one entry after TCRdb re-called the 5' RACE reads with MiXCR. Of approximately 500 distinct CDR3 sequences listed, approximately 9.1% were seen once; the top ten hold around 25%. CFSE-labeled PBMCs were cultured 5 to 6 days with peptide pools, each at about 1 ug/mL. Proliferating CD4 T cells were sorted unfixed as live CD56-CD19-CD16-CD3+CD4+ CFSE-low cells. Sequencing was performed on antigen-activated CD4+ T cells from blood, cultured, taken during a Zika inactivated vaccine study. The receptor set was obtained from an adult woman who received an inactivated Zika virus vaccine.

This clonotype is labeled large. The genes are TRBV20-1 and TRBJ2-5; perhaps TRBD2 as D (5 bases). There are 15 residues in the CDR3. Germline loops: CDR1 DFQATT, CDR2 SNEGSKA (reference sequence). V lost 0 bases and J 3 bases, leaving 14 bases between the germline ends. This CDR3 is CSARDGLAFEETQYF. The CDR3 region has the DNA TGCAGTGCTAGAGACGGCTTAGCGTTTGAAGAGACCCAGTACTTC.

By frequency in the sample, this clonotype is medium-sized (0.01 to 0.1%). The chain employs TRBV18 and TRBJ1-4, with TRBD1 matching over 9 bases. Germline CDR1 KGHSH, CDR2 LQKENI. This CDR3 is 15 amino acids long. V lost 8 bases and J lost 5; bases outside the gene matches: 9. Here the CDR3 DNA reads TGTGCCAGCACGCTCTCCGGGACAGGGAATGAAAAACTGTTTTTT. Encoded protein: CASTLSGTGNEKLFF.

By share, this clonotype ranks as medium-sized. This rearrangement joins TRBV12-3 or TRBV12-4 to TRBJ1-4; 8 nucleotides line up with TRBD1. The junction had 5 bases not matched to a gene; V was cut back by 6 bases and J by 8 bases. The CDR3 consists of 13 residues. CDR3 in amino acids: CASRPGTGEKLFF. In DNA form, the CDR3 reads TGTGCCAGCAGACCAGGGACAGGCGAAAAACTGTTTTTT.

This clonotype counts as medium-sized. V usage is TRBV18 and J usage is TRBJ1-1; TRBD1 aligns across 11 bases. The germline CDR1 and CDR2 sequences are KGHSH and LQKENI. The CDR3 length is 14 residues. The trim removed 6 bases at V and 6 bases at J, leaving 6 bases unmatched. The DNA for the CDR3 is TGTGCCAGCTCGCTTGGACAGGGGGCCTCTGAAGCTTTCTTT. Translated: CASSLGQGASEAFF.

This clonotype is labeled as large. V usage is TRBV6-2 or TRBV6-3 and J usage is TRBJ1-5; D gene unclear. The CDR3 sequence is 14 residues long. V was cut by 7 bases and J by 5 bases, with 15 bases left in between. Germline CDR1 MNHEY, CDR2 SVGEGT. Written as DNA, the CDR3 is TGTGCCAGCACTGAATCGGACGGTTATCAGCCCCAGCATTTT. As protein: CASTESDGYQPQHF.

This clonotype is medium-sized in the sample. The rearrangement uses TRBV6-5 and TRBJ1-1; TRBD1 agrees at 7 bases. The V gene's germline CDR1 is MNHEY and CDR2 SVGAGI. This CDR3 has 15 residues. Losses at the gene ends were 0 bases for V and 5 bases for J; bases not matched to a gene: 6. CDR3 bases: TGTGCCAGCAGTTACTCAACAGGGGCTCTAACTGAAGCTTTCTTT. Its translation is CASSYSTGALTEAFF.

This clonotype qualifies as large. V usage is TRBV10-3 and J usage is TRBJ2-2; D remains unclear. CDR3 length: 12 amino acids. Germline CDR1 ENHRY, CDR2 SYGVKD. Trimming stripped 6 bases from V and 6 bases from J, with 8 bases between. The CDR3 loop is CAIRPAPGELFF. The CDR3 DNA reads TGTGCCATCAGGCCGGCCCCCGGGGAGCTGTTTTTT.

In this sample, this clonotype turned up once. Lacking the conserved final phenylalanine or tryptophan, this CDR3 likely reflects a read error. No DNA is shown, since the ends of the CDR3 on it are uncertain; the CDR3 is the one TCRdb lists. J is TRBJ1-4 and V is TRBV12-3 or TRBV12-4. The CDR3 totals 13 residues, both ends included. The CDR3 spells CASRKGKGEKLCC.